Listed below are T cell receptor beta chains from one sample, sequenced in a study of regulatory T cells in long-lasting Graves disease. TCRdb re-derived calls from the multiplex PCR reads in MiXCR, one entry per CDR3 protein. Here the sample spans roughly 400,000 distinct CDR3 sequences, roughly 20% being singletons. This sample comprised peripheral blood mononuclear cells (PBMCs), obtained when the disease was refractory, from a patient treated with antithyroid drugs. The receptors shown here come from a female donor with Graves disease. The CDR3 runs from the conserved cysteine through the conserved F or W. Each record gives: D gene, V gene, J gene, clone size, CDR3 DNA, CDR3 protein. A D gene is named only where the DNA matches it firmly. Some rows have no size entry. The others give once, few or many, or a class for an expanded clone.

-	TRBV30	TRBJ1-5	few	TGTGCCTGGAGTTCAGGGGTTCATAGCAATCAGCCCCAGCATTTT	CAWSSGVHSNQPQHF
-	TRBV20-1	TRBJ2-1	many	TGCAGTGCTAGATGGCAGGATGAGCAGTTCTTC	CSARWQDEQFF
-	TRBV5-8	TRBJ1-2	-	TGTGCCAGCAGCTACACACCCCTTGATCCTGGGTGGGACTATGGCTACACCTTC	CASSYTPLDPGWDYGYTF
-	TRBV15	TRBJ2-7	-	TGTGCCACCAGCAGTGAGGAGGGGGACTACGAGCAGTACTTC	CATSSEEGDYEQYF
TRBD2	TRBV6-2/TRBV6-3	TRBJ2-5	few	TGTGCCAGCAGAGGGACTAGCGGGAGGAATCAAGAGACCCAGTACTTC	CASRGTSGRNQETQYF
-	TRBV5-4	TRBJ2-5	-	TGTGCCAGCAGCTTGGGACAGGAAGAGACCCAGTACTTC	CASSLGQEETQYF
-	TRBV28	TRBJ2-2	many	TGTGCCAGCACCCCTAATAGTAGAACCGGGGAGCTGTTTTTT	CASTPNSRTGELFF
TRBD1	TRBV11-1	TRBJ2-7	few	TGTGCCAGCAGCTTAGGGCTAAGGGGGCCCTACGAGCAGTACTTC	CASSLGLRGPYEQYF
-	TRBV12-3/TRBV12-4	TRBJ2-2	-	TGTGCCAGCAGACTACCGGGACGGTACACCGGGGAGCTGTTTTTT	CASRLPGRYTGELFF
-	TRBV20-1	TRBJ1-4	many	TGCAGTGCCACGAGAGCAACTAATGAAAAACTGTTTTTT	CSATRATNEKLFF
-	TRBV9	TRBJ1-4	few	TGTGCCAGCAGCGCTCACAGGGTTCTTGCAACTAATGAAAAACTGTTTTTT	CASSAHRVLATNEKLFF
-	TRBV7-2	TRBJ2-7	few	TGTGCCAGCAGCCACACAACGACCTACGAGCAGTACTTC	CASSHTTTYEQYF
-	TRBV30	TRBJ2-3	-	TGTGCCTGGAGTGTCCCGTCAGATACGCAGTATTTT	CAWSVPSDTQYF
-	TRBV6-1	TRBJ1-1	many	TGTGCCAGCAGCCTCATACACCGGGGCTTGGGCGTCCCCTTTGCGGCTTTCTTT	CASSLIHRGLGVPFAAFF
-	TRBV20-1	TRBJ1-5	-	TGCAGTGCTCTTGCGGGGGATCAGCCCCAGCATTTT	CSALAGDQPQHF
TRBD1	TRBV12-3/TRBV12-4	TRBJ2-2	many	TGTGCCAGCAGGAGCCAGGGGGCTGGGGAGCTGTTTTTT	CASRSQGAGELFF
-	TRBV5-1	TRBJ2-2	-	TGCGCCAGCAGCTTGGCCAGGGGACTCCCCGGGGAGCTGTTTTTT	CASSLARGLPGELFF
-	TRBV20-1	TRBJ2-5	many	TGCAGTGCTAGAACTACAGCCTCGCTAGGCGGGACCCAGTACTTC	CSARTTASLGGTQYF
TRBD1	TRBV10-1	TRBJ2-4	once	TGCGCCAGCAGTGAGTCGTGGGGACAGCTAGCCAAAAACATTCAGTACTTC	CASSESWGQLAKNIQYF
TRBD1	TRBV4-3	TRBJ1-4	few	TGCGCCAGCAGCCAAAACAGGGGTACGAAGGAAAAACTGTTTTTT	CASSQNRGTKEKLFF
TRBD2	TRBV5-6	TRBJ2-7	few	TGTGCCAGCAGCTTCGGGACCGGACTAGCGATATCCTACGAGCAGTACTTC	CASSFGTGLAISYEQYF
TRBD2	TRBV15	TRBJ2-2	-	TGTGCCACCAGCAGTAGCGGGGTGAACACCGGGGAGCTGTTTTTT	CATSSSGVNTGELFF
-	TRBV3-1	TRBJ2-5	-	TGTGCCAGCTCAGCGTCCGATCAAGAGACCCAGTACTTC	CASSASDQETQYF
TRBD1	TRBV10-3	TRBJ2-7	-	TGTGCCAGCGAAGACAGGGAAAGGTACGAGCAGTACTTC	CASEDRERYEQYF
TRBD2	TRBV7-2	TRBJ2-7	many	TGTGCCAGCAGCTTAGAGGGATTTAGCGGGGTCTACGAGCAGTACTTC	CASSLEGFSGVYEQYF
-	TRBV7-9	TRBJ2-7	-	TGTGCCAGCAGCTTTAAGGCGAGCCGCGAGCAGTACTTC	CASSFKASREQYF
-	TRBV29-1	TRBJ1-1	-	TGCAGCGTTGCCCAAACTCCCACTGAAGCTTTCTTT	CSVAQTPTEAFF
-	TRBV28	TRBJ2-7	many	TGTGCCAGCATCAAGGGGACCCAATTCTACGAGCAGTACTTC	CASIKGTQFYEQYF
-	TRBV11-2	TRBJ1-5	many	TGTGCCAGCAGCGCGGACGGATCTAGCAATCAGCCCCAGCATTTT	CASSADGSSNQPQHF
TRBD2	TRBV5-1	TRBJ2-3	once	TGCGCCAGCAGCATTGCTCCGGGACTAGCGGGAGTCGGAGATACGCAGTATTTT	CASSIAPGLAGVGDTQYF
TRBD2	TRBV27	TRBJ2-2	-	TGTGCCAGCAGCCAAGCCACTAGCGTGGCCGGGGAGCTGTTTTTT	CASSQATSVAGELFF
-	TRBV7-2	TRBJ2-7	-	TGTGCCAGCAGCGTAGACCCGGTTGGCGAGCAGTACTTC	CASSVDPVGEQYF